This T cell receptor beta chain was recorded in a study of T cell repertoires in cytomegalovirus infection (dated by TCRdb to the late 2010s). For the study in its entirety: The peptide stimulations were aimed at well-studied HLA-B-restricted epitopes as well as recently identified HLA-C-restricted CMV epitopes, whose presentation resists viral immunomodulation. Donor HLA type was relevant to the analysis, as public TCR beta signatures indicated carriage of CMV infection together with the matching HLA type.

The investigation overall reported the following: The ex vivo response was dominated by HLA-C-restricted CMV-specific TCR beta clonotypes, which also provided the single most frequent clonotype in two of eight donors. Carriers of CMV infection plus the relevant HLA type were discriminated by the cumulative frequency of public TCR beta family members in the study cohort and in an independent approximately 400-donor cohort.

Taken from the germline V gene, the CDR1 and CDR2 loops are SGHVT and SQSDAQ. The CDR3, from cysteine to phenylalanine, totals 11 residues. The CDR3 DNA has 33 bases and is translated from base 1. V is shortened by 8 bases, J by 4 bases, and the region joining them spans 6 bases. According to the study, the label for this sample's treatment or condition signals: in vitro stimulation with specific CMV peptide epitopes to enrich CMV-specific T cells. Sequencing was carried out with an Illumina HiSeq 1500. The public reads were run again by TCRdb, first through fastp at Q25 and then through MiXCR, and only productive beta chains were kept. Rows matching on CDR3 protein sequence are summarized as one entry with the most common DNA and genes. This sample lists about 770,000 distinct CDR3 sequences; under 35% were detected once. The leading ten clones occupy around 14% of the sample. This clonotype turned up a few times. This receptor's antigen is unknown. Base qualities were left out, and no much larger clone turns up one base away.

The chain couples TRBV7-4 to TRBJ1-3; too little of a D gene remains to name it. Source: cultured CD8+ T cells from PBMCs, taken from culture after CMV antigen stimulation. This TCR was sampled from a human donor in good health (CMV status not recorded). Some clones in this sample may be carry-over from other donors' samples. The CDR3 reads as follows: CASYIGNTIYF. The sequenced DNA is TGTGCCAGCTATATCGGAAACACCATATATTTT.